The 16 T cell receptor beta chains presented below share a single source sample, sequenced in a study of shared clonotypes between healthy human individuals. Clones were read by immunoSEQ multiplex PCR, and TCRdb kept only the in-frame ones, dropping some. Counted here are around 720,000 clones, 73% occurring once; the ten biggest clones make up around 1.7%. Material: memory CD4+ T cells sorted from blood. Documented subset: CD45RA-negative fraction. The source of these receptors is a woman aged 30 to 39 in good health.

V gene TRBV6-5 combines with J gene TRBJ2-1; the match to TRBD2 covers 8 bases. CDR1 and CDR2 (germline): MNHEY, SVGAGI. CDR3 size: 15 residues. J gave up 3 bases and V 6 bases, and 7 bases lay outside the gene matches. The DNA of the CDR3 is TGTGCCAGCAGGTTAGCGGGATCGAACTACAATGAGCAGTTCTTC. It specifies CASRLAGSNYNEQFF.

The chain links TRBV6-5 to TRBJ2-7; 10 nucleotides agree with TRBD2. The V and J ends lost 2 bases and 3 bases, in that order; junction bases with no gene match: 4. CDR3 size: 15 residues. CDR1 and CDR2 from the germline V gene are MNHEY and SVGAGI. The CDR3 nucleotides are TGTGCCAGCAGTTACACTAGCGGGGCCATCTACGAGCAGTACTTC. It translates to CASSYTSGAIYEQYF.

J is TRBJ2-1 and V is TRBV10-3, with D possibly TRBD2 on 5 matching bases. This CDR3 has 14 amino acids. From germline, CDR1 is ENHRY and CDR2 SYGVKD. V was cut by 5 bases and J by 9 bases, with 17 bases left in between. The CDR3 region is CAISYNPVGGEQFF. CDR3 DNA sequence: TGTGCCATCAGTTACAATCCCGTAGGAGGTGAGCAGTTCTTC.

A note on this clone: The sample carries other DNA sequences with the same CDR3. This chain connects TRBV11-2 to TRBJ2-7; 7 bases fit TRBD2. The ends lost 5 bases at V and 5 bases at J; junction bases unmatched: 6. The CDR3 spans 13 residues. The germline gives CDR1 SGHAT, CDR2 FQNNGV. CDR3 sequence: CASSPGLVNEQYF. The CDR3 DNA follows: TGTGCCAGCAGCCCAGGACTAGTGAACGAGCAGTACTTC. The whole variable domain, filled in from reference TRBV11-2 and TRBJ2-7, reads EAGVAQSPRYKIIEKRQSVAFWCNPISGHATLYWYQQILGQGPKLLIQFQNNGVVDDSQLPKDRFSAERLKGVDSTLKIQPAKLEDSAVYLCASSPGLVNEQYFGPGTRLTVT.

The V call is TRBV5-1, the J call TRBJ1-1; D is unresolved. With 5 bases removed from V and 4 bases from J, the gap between germline ends came to 12 bases. The CDR3 is made up of 13 amino acids. Looked up from germline, CDR1 is SGHRS and CDR2 is YFSETQ. CDR3 DNA sequence: TGCGCCAGCAGGGTCCAACAGTCCACTGAAGCTTTCTTT. Protein: CASRVQQSTEAFF.

This clone was counted only a few times. The chain combines TRBV10-3 with TRBJ1-4; TRBD1 agrees at 11 bases. Trimming at V came to 10 bases and at J to 5 bases, leaving 9 bases not matched to a gene. Germline V gene data show CDR1 as ENHRY and CDR2 as SYGVKD. The CDR3 totals 15 residues. This CDR3 reads CATNAGTGGNEKLFF. CDR3 DNA: TGTGCCACCAACGCTGGGACAGGGGGAAATGAAAAACTGTTTTTT.

The V and J genes are TRBV11-2 and TRBJ1-1; D is ambiguous. The CDR3 is 13 amino acids. CDR1 SGHAT and CDR2 FQNNGV come from the germline V gene. V gave up 4 bases and J gave up 3 bases, with 9 bases separating them. In DNA, the CDR3 is TGTGCCAGCAGCTCTGACACCTACACTGAAGCTTTCTTT. It translates to CASSSDTYTEAFF.

The chain links TRBV6-1 to TRBJ2-1; D not resolved. CDR1 MNHNS and CDR2 SASEGT come from the germline V gene. V was shortened by 11 bases and J by 12 bases, with 14 bases between the two germline ends. This CDR3 spans 10 amino acids. The CDR3 region has the DNA TGTGCCGGCCAAGAGTGTGTGCAGTTCTTC. It codes for CAGQECVQFF.

The chain links TRBV6-6 to TRBJ1-5; 10 bases line up with TRBD1. Per the germline V gene, CDR1 is MNHNY and CDR2 is SVGAGI (reference sequence). With 8 bases clipped from V and 5 bases from J, the junction kept 9 bases outside the gene matches. The CDR3 runs 15 residues. The CDR3 DNA follows: TGTGCCAGCGGACCCCCTGGACAGGGGGATCAGCCCCAGCATTTT. Amino acids: CASGPPGQGDQPQHF.

The V gene is TRBV6-6, the J gene TRBJ1-1, with a weak D call TRBD1 (6 bases). CDR3 length: 13 residues. The germline V gene has CDR1 MNHNY and CDR2 SVGAGI (reference sequence). Trimming left V 5 bases short and J 7 bases short, with 14 bases between. The CDR3 DNA follows: TGTGCCAGCAGTAGCACCACAGGGAATGAAGCTTTCTTT. This codes for CASSSTTGNEAFF.

CDR3 sequence reads: CATSRVSGVTYNEQFF. Here the CDR3 DNA reads TGTGCCACCAGCAGAGTCTCCGGCGTAACCTACAATGAGCAGTTCTTC. The chain is built from TRBV15 and TRBJ2-1, with D unclear. V was trimmed by 1 base and J by 2 bases, leaving 12 bases between them. Germline V lookup: CDR1 LNHNV, CDR2 YYDKDF (reference sequence). The CDR3 runs 16 residues. Using reference TRBV15 and TRBJ2-1 for the parts outside the CDR3, the full variable domain is DAMVIQNPRYQVTQFGKPVTLSCSQTLNHNVMYWYQQKSSQAPKLLFHYYDKDFNNEADTPDNFQSRRPNTSFCFLDIRSPGLGDTAMYLCATSRVSGVTYNEQFFGPGTRLTVL.

Comments on this clone: The sample contains more than one DNA sequence encoding this CDR3. This chain connects TRBV18 to TRBJ2-1, with TRBD2 identical over 12 bases. V lost 2 bases to trimming and J lost 7 bases; unmatched junction nucleotides: 3. Germline V gene lookup returns CDR1 KGHSH and CDR2 LQKENI. This CDR3 comprises 15 residues. CDR3 bases: TGTGCCAGCTCACCAGGACTAGCGGGGTGGAATGAGCAGTTCTTC. This sequence encodes CASSPGLAGWNEQFF.

Only a few counts were recorded for this clone. This chain links TRBV4-1 with TRBJ2-2; D ambiguous. CDR3 length equals 15 residues. Germline V gene sequence: CDR1 MGHRA, CDR2 YSYEKL. V was trimmed by 1 base and J by 4 bases, leaving 10 bases between them. The CDR3 sequence: CASSQGNSLTGELFF. The CDR3 DNA follows: TGCGCCAGCAGCCAAGGGAATAGCCTCACCGGGGAGCTGTTTTTT.

The rearrangement links TRBV11-2 to TRBJ2-1; the D gene is possibly TRBD1 (6 bases). The CDR3 is 15 amino acids. The V gene's germline CDR1 is SGHAT and CDR2 FQNNGV. Trimming took off 5 bases at V and 2 bases at J, with 13 bases between the two ends. CDR3 nucleotide sequence: TGTGCCAGCAGCCCCAGACAGGACACCTACAATGAGCAGTTCTTC. It codes for CASSPRQDTYNEQFF.

This chain uses TRBV7-9 with TRBJ2-5; maybe TRBD2 (6 bases). The CDR3 spans 11 residues. The germline CDR1 and CDR2 sequences are SEHNR and FQNEAQ (reference sequence). The germline V and J ends were trimmed by 7 bases and 6 bases, with 9 bases remaining between them. CDR3 nucleotides: TGTGCCAGCACCGGGAGTCAGACCCAGTACTTC. Its translation: CASTGSQTQYF.

On this clone itself: At the DNA level, this CDR3 is encoded by other sequences in the same sample as well. The V and J genes are TRBV19 and TRBJ2-2; TRBD1 matches 7 bases. Germline V gene data show CDR1 as LNHDA and CDR2 as SQIVND (reference sequence). The CDR3 extends over 15 amino acids. Germline trimming cut 1 base from V and 2 bases from J; bases unmatched to any gene: 1. The CDR3 is CASSIGGGNTGELFF. Written as DNA, the CDR3 is TGTGCCAGTAGTATAGGAGGGGGCAACACCGGGGAGCTGTTTTTT. Supplemented by reference TRBV19 and TRBJ2-2, the full variable domain reads DGGITQSPKYLFRKEGQNVTLSCEQNLNHDAMYWYRQDPGQGLRLIYYSQIVNDFQKGDIAEGYSVSREKKESFPLTVTSAQKNPTAFYLCASSIGGGNTGELFFGEGSRLTVL.